The next 12 T cell receptor beta chains were all read from a single sample in a study of tumor-infiltrating lymphocytes in localized non-small cell lung cancer. Assay used: immunoSEQ multiplex PCR; TCRdb lists only in-frame clones, some missing. The sample has thousands of clones; roughly 70% are singletons. The sample taken for sequencing was lung tumor tissue. The receptors derive from a human donor with non-small cell lung cancer.

This rearrangement joins TRBV7-2 to TRBJ2-3, with 8 bases aligning to TRBD1. The CDR3 consists of 15 residues. Trimming cost V 2 bases and J 4 bases; bases outside gene matches: 5. The germline gives CDR1 SGHTA, CDR2 FQGNSA. CDR3 region: CASSLSWTGPDTQYF. The CDR3 coding sequence is TGTGCCAGCAGCTTATCCTGGACAGGGCCAGATACGCAGTATTTT.

Only one count was recorded for this clone. V is TRBV7-9 and J is TRBJ2-1, with TRBD1 matching over 7 bases. The CDR3 is 15 amino acids. V was clipped by 7 bases and J by 1 base; unmatched bases: 7. CDR1 is SEHNR and CDR2 is FQNEAQ in the germline V gene (reference sequence). The CDR3 sequence: CASIPSGQSYNEQFF. The DNA of the CDR3 is TGTGCCAGCATCCCATCGGGACAGTCCTACAATGAGCAGTTCTTC.

This clone was seen a handful of times. V usage is TRBV2 and J usage is TRBJ2-3, with D tentatively TRBD2 (5 bases). CDR1 and CDR2 (germline): SNHLY, FYNNEI. The CDR3 covers 11 residues. The germline V and J ends were trimmed by 11 bases and 6 bases, with 12 bases remaining between them. The CDR3 is CACASGDTQYF. For the CDR3, the DNA is TGTGCCTGCGCTTCGGGGGATACGCAGTATTTT. The full variable domain, its missing parts supplied by reference TRBV2 and TRBJ2-3, is EPEVTQTPSHQVTQMGQEVILRCVPISNHLYFYWYRQILGQKVEFLVSFYNNEISEKSEIFDDQFSVERPDGSNFTLKIRSTKLEDSAMYFCACASGDTQYFGPGTRLTVL.

The rearrangement joins TRBV21-1 to TRBJ2-5; TRBD2 is the table's D call and was not checked against the DNA. TRBV21-1 is listed as a pseudogene. CDR3 length equals 16 residues. CDR3 residues: CASRPRLATLSETQYF. The CDR3 nucleotides read TGTGCCAGCAGACCCCGCCTAGCTACACTTTCTGAGACCCAGTACTTC.

Concerning this clone itself: A single base separates this from a much larger clone, so it may be a read error. The genes are TRBV29-1 and TRBJ1-4; TRBD1 matches at 9 bases. The CDR3 is made up of 14 amino acids. CDR1 is SQVTM, CDR2 ANQGSEA, per germline. The chain's CDR3 is CSVGTGGTNEELFF. The CDR3 nucleotides read TGCAGCGTTGGCACAGGGGGCACTAATGAAGAACTGTTTTTT.

This chain joins TRBV30 and TRBJ2-7; D is undetermined. The ends were cut back, 5 bases at V and 3 bases at J, with 5 bases in the middle. CDR3 length equals 10 residues. The germline CDR1 and CDR2 sequences are GTSNPN and SVGIG (reference sequence). The CDR3 DNA reads TGTGCCTGGGGTGGCTACGAGCAGTACTTC. Encoded protein: CAWGGYEQYF.

The chain couples TRBV10-3 to TRBJ2-3; no firm D call. V shed 2 bases and J shed 8 bases, with 17 bases lying between them. CDR1 is ENHRY and CDR2 is SYGVKD in the germline V gene. This CDR3 spans 15 amino acids. The CDR3 here is CAISEPQVKAPTQYF. In DNA form, the CDR3 reads TGTGCCATCAGTGAGCCCCAGGTTAAAGCGCCTACGCAGTATTTT.

This chain uses TRBV10-1 with TRBJ2-5; 9 nucleotides line up with TRBD2. This CDR3 comprises 14 residues. The germline CDR1 and CDR2 sequences are WNHNN and SYGVQD (reference sequence). V was pared by 4 bases and J by 5 bases, with 5 bases of the junction left unmatched. This chain's CDR3 is CASSVAGAVETQYF. CDR3 nucleotides: TGCGCCAGCAGTGTAGCGGGAGCCGTTGAGACCCAGTACTTC.

V usage is TRBV10-2 and J usage is TRBJ2-1, with 7 bases lining up with TRBD2. CDR3 length: 13 residues. Germline V CDR1 and CDR2: WSHSY, SAAADI. V shed 5 bases and J 5 bases; nucleotides not matched to a gene: 3. The CDR3 sequence: CASSLAANNEQFF. CDR3 DNA: TGCGCCAGCAGTCTAGCGGCCAACAATGAGCAGTTCTTC.

This chain connects TRBV5-1 to TRBJ1-2; D perhaps matches TRBD1 (6 bases). CDR1 and CDR2 from the germline V gene are SGHRS and YFSETQ. This CDR3 spans 13 amino acids. V lost 5 bases and J lost 4, with 12 bases in between. The CDR3 DNA sequence: TGCGCCAGCAGTTGGGACAAATCCTATGGCTACACCTTC. It is translated as CASSWDKSYGYTF.

J is TRBJ2-1 and V is TRBV10-2; D is possibly TRBD2 (6 bases). Germline assignment: CDR1 WSHSY and CDR2 SAAADI. Trimming stripped 4 bases from V and 7 bases from J, with 11 bases between. The CDR3 extends over 13 amino acids. CDR3 DNA sequence: TGCGCCAGCAGTGCCTCCGGGGGTAATGAGCAGTTCTTC. Translation gives CASSASGGNEQFF.

The J gene is TRBJ2-7, the V gene TRBV27; D ambiguous. V dropped 2 bases and J dropped 3 bases, with 8 bases sitting between them. The CDR3 is 13 residues long. The V gene's germline CDR1 is MNHEY and CDR2 SMNVEV (reference sequence). The CDR3 DNA is TGTGCCAGCAGTTTAACAGAGGACTACGAGCAGTACTTC. Amino acids: CASSLTEDYEQYF.